These 4 T cell receptor beta chains share one sample of origin, sequenced in a study of T cell responses to AZD1222 COVID-19 vaccine. Clones were sequenced by immunoSEQ multiplex PCR, and TCRdb holds only the in-frame ones, with some missing. This sample has tens of thousands of clones, with 88% found just once. Source: peripheral blood, taken on day 0 of AZD1222 vaccination. The receptors come from an adult in good health.

This clone was counted a single time. V is TRBV27 and J is TRBJ1-1, with 7 bases identical to TRBD1. With 5 bases clipped from V and 4 bases from J, the junction kept 10 bases outside the gene matches. The V gene's germline CDR1 is MNHEY and CDR2 SMNVEV (reference sequence). CDR3 length equals 15 residues. The chain's CDR3 is CASSTTGSDGTEAFF. The CDR3 DNA reads as TGTGCCAGCAGTACGACAGGGTCTGATGGCACTGAAGCTTTCTTT.

This clone has a single count. This sequence joins TRBV3-1 (or the pseudogene TRBV3-2) and TRBJ2-1; maybe TRBD2 (5 bases). The CDR3 loop spans 15 amino acids. V lost 1 base and J 1 base, leaving 8 bases between the germline ends. Per germline, CDR1 LGHDT and CDR2 YNNKEL (reference sequence). The CDR3 nucleotides read TGTGCCAGCAGCCAAGTTGGGAGATCCTACAATGAGCAGTTCTTC. It is translated as CASSQVGRSYNEQFF.

The chain is built from TRBV7-2 and TRBJ2-2, with D perhaps TRBD1 (6 bases). Germline lookup yields CDR1 SGHTA and CDR2 FQGNSA. CDR3 size: 15 residues. V gave up 0 bases and J gave up 6 bases, with 11 bases separating them. The DNA for the CDR3 is TGTGCCAGCAGCTTAGCAAGCAGGGGCGCCGGGGAGCTGTTTTTT. It specifies CASSLASRGAGELFF.

The chain employs TRBV5-1 and TRBJ2-2, with 8 positions matching TRBD2. The CDR3 length is 18 residues. CDR1 and CDR2 from the germline V gene are SGHRS and YFSETQ. V gave up 0 bases and J gave up 1 base; unmatched junction bases: 8. The CDR3 sequence is CASSLGFSGAGNTGELFF. The CDR3 nucleotides are TGCGCCAGCAGCTTGGGTTTTAGCGGGGCTGGGAACACCGGGGAGCTGTTTTTT.